This T cell receptor beta chain is from a study of blood T cells in healthy people across ages. Whole-study results and caveats: There were more naive CD4+ cells and higher diversity in long-lived donors than in aged donors.

Germline V lookup: CDR1 SGHKS, CDR2 YYEKEE (reference sequence). V lost 7 bases, J lost 1 base, and 12 bases lay in between. CDR3 size: 13 residues. This clonotype was recorded a few times. The target antigen is unknown. With a J-beta primer mix and a sample-barcoded 5' primer, a second PCR ran 7 to 11 cycles. Samples each returned at least 3 million CDR3-containing paired-end reads. TCRdb ran MiXCR on the 5' RACE reads and lists one entry per CDR3 protein. The sample shows about 720,000 distinct CDR3 sequences, approximately 25% of them seen only once. The same data also contributed to another study, on T cells of mothers and their children.

The receptor comes from a boy younger than 18 in good health. This sequence joins TRBV5-5 and TRBJ2-7, with D possibly called TRBD1 or TRBD2 (7 bases each). Sequencing was performed on blood. The CDR3 loop is CASGGDRSYEQYF. The CDR3, as DNA: TGTGCCAGCGGGGGGGACAGATCCTACGAGCAGTACTTC. The full variable domain, rest sourced from reference TRBV5-5 and TRBJ2-7, is DAGVTQSPTHLIKTRGQQVTLRCSPISGHKSVSWYQQVLGQGPQFIFQYYEKEERGRGNFPDRFSARQFPNYSSELNVNALLLGDSALYLCASGGDRSYEQYFGPGTRLTVT.